This TCR beta chain was found in a study of blood T cell repertoires in COVID-19. Libraries were prepared by immunoSEQ multiplex PCR; TCRdb keeps only in-frame clonotypes and omits some of them. The profile covers 180,000 or so clones, with around 87% appearing a single time and more than 0.75% taken by the ten largest. With V trimmed by 0 bases and J by 4 bases, 17 bases remained unmatched. This CDR3 contains 20 residues. Per the germline V gene, CDR1 is KGHSH and CDR2 is LQKENI. The receptor's source is a man aged 18 to 35 with acute or convalescent COVID-19. V is TRBV18 and J is TRBJ1-1, with 10 bases identical to TRBD1. The sequenced material came from peripheral blood. The CDR3 DNA reads as TGTGCCAGCTCACCACCGACAGGGGGCGGGTTGGGTTGGTCGACCACTGAAGCTTTCTTT. It encodes CASSPPTGGGLGWSTTEAFF. The full variable domain, its missing parts supplied by reference TRBV18 and TRBJ1-1, is NAGVMQNPRHLVRRRGQEARLRCSPMKGHSHVYWYRQLPEEGLKFMVYLQKENIIDESGMPKERFSAEFPKEGPSILRIQQVVRGDSAAYFCASSPPTGGGLGWSTTEAFFGQGTRLTVV.